This TCR beta chain is drawn from a study of shared clonotypes between healthy human individuals. The protocol was immunoSEQ multiplex PCR, while the TCRdb copy is restricted to in-frame clones and leaves out a portion. The table records around 180,000 clones, just under 95% of them present only once. As concerns this clone: Its antigen is currently unknown.

Study outcomes and limitations: Clonotype sharing among donors was thought likely to change with sequencing depth.

Trimming cost V 6 bases and J 0 bases, with 11 bases left between them. The CDR3 contains 14 residues. Germline V gives CDR1 MNHEY, CDR2 SMNVEV (reference sequence). Sequenced input: naive CD4+ T cells sorted from blood. Subset described: CD45RA+ positively selected. The V gene is TRBV27, the J gene TRBJ1-1; perhaps TRBD1 as D (5 bases). This clonotype was obtained from a woman in her twenties or thirties in good health. CDR3 bases: TGTGCCAGCAGGTTCATGGGGGTGAACACTGAAGCTTTCTTT. Its translation is CASRFMGVNTEAFF.